These 20 T cell receptor beta chains came from one sample sequenced in a study of blood T cell repertoires in COVID-19. Method: immunoSEQ multiplex PCR; TCRdb's copy keeps in-frame clones and lacks some. The sample lists about 280,000 clones; roughly 86% were seen once. Sequenced sample: peripheral blood. These receptors were collected from a man aged 40-50 years with active or convalescent COVID-19.

The chain recombines TRBV5-1 with TRBJ1-1; 7 bases match TRBD1. Unmatched junction bases numbered 14, after V lost 0 bases and J lost 0 bases. CDR1 is SGHRS, CDR2 YFSETQ, per germline. The CDR3 spans 19 residues. CDR3 nucleotides: TGCGCCAGCAGCTTGGTGGGAGTTGAGACAGGGAACATGAACACTGAAGCTTTCTTT. Translation: CASSLVGVETGNMNTEAFF.

This clone was seen a few times. The chain joins TRBV5-1 to TRBJ1-5, with TRBD1 matching over 8 bases. There are 13 residues in the CDR3. CDR1 is SGHRS, CDR2 YFSETQ, per germline. With 4 bases clipped from V and 7 bases from J, the junction kept 4 bases outside the gene matches. CDR3 region: CASSRTGSQPQHF. For the CDR3, the DNA is TGCGCCAGCAGCAGGACAGGGTCCCAGCCCCAGCATTTT. The complete variable domain, with remaining parts taken from reference TRBV5-1 and TRBJ1-5, reads KAGVTQTPRYLIKTRGQQVTLSCSPISGHRSVSWYQQTPGQGLQFLFEYFSETQRNKGNFPGRFSGRQFSNSRSEMNVSTLELGDSALYLCASSRTGSQPQHFGDGTRLSIL.

This clone has a handful of counts. The chain uses TRBV2 and TRBJ2-7, with TRBD2 identical over 8 bases. This CDR3 has 13 amino acids. Trimming removed 6 bases from V and 4 bases from J; junction bases left unmatched: 5. Germline CDR1 SNHLY, CDR2 FYNNEI. CDR3 in DNA: TGTGCCAGCAGGGCGGGAGGACTGTACGAGCAGTACTTC. Translating gives CASRAGGLYEQYF.

V usage is TRBV6-5 and J usage is TRBJ2-7, with D possibly matching TRBD1 (5 bases). CDR3 length equals 14 residues. V was clipped by 2 bases and J by 2 bases, with 10 bases between them. Germline values: CDR1 MNHEY, CDR2 SVGAGI. CDR3 DNA: TGTGCCAGCAGTTACCAGGGTCCCACCTACGAGCAGTACTTC. This encodes CASSYQGPTYEQYF.

The J gene is TRBJ1-2, the V gene TRBV6-5; 10 positions agree with TRBD1. The V gene's germline CDR1 is MNHEY and CDR2 SVGAGI. The CDR3 runs 13 residues. Germline trimming cut 5 bases from V and 6 bases from J; bases unmatched to any gene: 3. The DNA for the CDR3 is TGTGCCAGCAGTACCGGGACAGGGGATGGCTACACCTTC. Translating it yields CASSTGTGDGYTF.

This chain connects TRBV28 to TRBJ2-1; D might be TRBD1 (6 bases). Trimming cost V 3 bases and J 7 bases, with 28 bases left between them. The CDR3 consists of 19 residues. From germline, CDR1 is MDHEN and CDR2 SYDVKM. The chain's CDR3 is CASSFALRGQKPFGNEQFF. Written as DNA, the CDR3 is TGTGCCAGCAGTTTCGCCCTTCGAGGACAGAAGCCTTTTGGGAATGAGCAGTTCTTC.

The chain is built from TRBV29-1 and TRBJ1-1; D uncertain. Trimming took off 4 bases at V and 0 bases at J, with 9 bases between the two ends. Germline V gene lookup returns CDR1 SQVTM and CDR2 ANQGSEA. The CDR3 length is 13 residues. In DNA, the CDR3 is TGCAGCGTTGCCCGGTCCCTGAACACTGAAGCTTTCTTT. Translating it yields CSVARSLNTEAFF.

This clone was seen just once. The V and J genes are TRBV6-5 and TRBJ1-1, with D tentatively TRBD1 (6 bases). The germline V and J ends were trimmed by 7 bases and 5 bases, with 14 bases remaining between them. The germline CDR1 and CDR2 sequences are MNHEY and SVGAGI. The CDR3 spans 13 residues. The CDR3 is CASISAGATEAFF. In DNA form, the CDR3 reads TGTGCCAGCATCTCGGCAGGGGCTACTGAAGCTTTCTTT.

The V gene is TRBV11-2, the J gene TRBJ2-1, with 9 bases fitting TRBD1. The germline CDR1 and CDR2 sequences are SGHAT and FQNNGV. The ends lost 3 bases at V and 9 bases at J; junction bases unmatched: 3. The length of the CDR3 is 13 residues. The CDR3 DNA follows: TGTGCCAGCAGCTTCGGGACAGGGACTGAGCAGTTCTTC. Translation gives CASSFGTGTEQFF.

The genes are TRBV14 and TRBJ2-7; possibly TRBD1 for D (6 bases). The V end was cut by 2 bases, the J end by 2 bases, with 13 bases between. This CDR3 has 15 amino acids. Per the germline V gene, CDR1 is SGHDN and CDR2 is FVKESK. CDR3 residues: CASSQLRDTTYEQYF. CDR3 nucleotides: TGTGCCAGCAGCCAACTCCGGGACACCACCTACGAGCAGTACTTC.

V gene TRBV10-1 combines with J gene TRBJ2-2, with 9 nucleotides matching TRBD2. Losses at the gene ends were 5 bases for V and 6 bases for J; bases not matched to a gene: 4. The CDR3 spans 14 residues. From germline, CDR1 is WNHNN and CDR2 SYGVQD (reference sequence). The chain's CDR3 is CASSFSGRAGELFF. In DNA form, the CDR3 reads TGCGCCAGCAGTTTTAGCGGGAGAGCCGGGGAGCTGTTTTTT.

This chain joins TRBV19 and TRBJ2-3, with 8 nucleotides matching TRBD2. The CDR3 covers 17 residues. Germline V gives CDR1 LNHDA, CDR2 SQIVND (reference sequence). Germline trimming cut 5 bases from V and 3 bases from J; bases unmatched to any gene: 13. The CDR3 nucleotides read TGTGCCAGTAGTCGGATGGTAGCGGGACCAGGGACAGATACGCAGTATTTT. Translation gives CASSRMVAGPGTDTQYF.

The CDR3 nucleotides are TGTGCCTGGGCAGGGGGCGAGACCCAGTACTTC. The encoded protein is CAWAGGETQYF. V usage is TRBV30 and J usage is TRBJ2-5, with 8 bases lining up with TRBD1. V lost 5 bases to trimming and J lost 5 bases; unmatched junction nucleotides: 1. Looked up from germline, CDR1 is GTSNPN and CDR2 is SVGIG (reference sequence). The CDR3 totals 11 residues.

The chain uses TRBV5-1 and TRBJ1-5, with D perhaps TRBD1 (6 bases). V was cut by 4 bases and J by 3 bases, with 11 bases left in between. The CDR3 spans 14 residues. Looked up from germline, CDR1 is SGHRS and CDR2 is YFSETQ. The CDR3 loop reads CASSPDSYNQPQHF. For the CDR3, the DNA is TGCGCCAGCAGCCCGGACAGCTACAATCAGCCCCAGCATTTT.

The gene calls are TRBV24-1 and TRBJ1-1; 8 bases are shared with TRBD1. The V gene end was trimmed by 3 bases and the J gene end by 0 bases; junction bases not matched to a gene: 5. The germline CDR1 and CDR2 sequences are KGHDR and SFDVKD. The CDR3 is made up of 16 amino acids. CDR3 sequence: CATSDGQGDMNTEAFF. The CDR3 DNA reads TGTGCCACCAGTGATGGACAGGGAGATATGAACACTGAAGCTTTCTTT.

This clone was found once. The chain couples TRBV5-4 to TRBJ1-4, with 8 bases fitting TRBD1. Germline CDR1 is SGHNT and CDR2 is YYREEE (reference sequence). The CDR3 has 15 residues. V lost 4 bases, J lost 3 bases, and 5 bases stayed unmatched. The CDR3 coding sequence is TGTGCCAGCAGCGCAGGGACAGGATCTAATGAAAAACTGTTTTTT. Translated: CASSAGTGSNEKLFF.

The chain joins TRBV4-2 to TRBJ1-5; D not resolved. V lost 0 bases, J lost 0 bases, and 6 bases lay in between. Germline CDR1 LGHNA, CDR2 YNFKEQ. This CDR3 has 15 residues. The DNA for the CDR3 is TGTGCCAGCAGCCAAGACCAGGCTAGCAATCAGCCCCAGCATTTT. Amino acids: CASSQDQASNQPQHF.

This chain uses TRBV3-1 (or the pseudogene TRBV3-2) with TRBJ1-2, with 12 bases lining up with TRBD1. The CDR3 has 17 residues. CDR1 is LGHDT and CDR2 is YNNKEL in the germline V gene (reference sequence). V shed 4 bases and J 6 bases; nucleotides not matched to a gene: 12. The CDR3 loop reads CASSLFRDRGRKDGYTF. CDR3 bases: TGTGCCAGCAGCCTTTTCCGGGACAGGGGGCGTAAAGATGGCTACACCTTC.

This chain joins TRBV7-9 and TRBJ2-7; 13 bases map to TRBD2. CDR1 is SEHNR and CDR2 is FQNEAQ in the germline V gene (reference sequence). V gave up 5 bases and J gave up 2 bases; unmatched junction bases: 3. The CDR3 has 15 residues. In nucleotides, the CDR3 is TGTGCCAGCAGCAGGACTAGCGGGAGTGCCTACGAGCAGTACTTC. It encodes CASSRTSGSAYEQYF.

Notes on this clone: Other DNA sequences from this sample encode an identical CDR3 as well. V gene TRBV18 combines with J gene TRBJ2-7; possibly TRBD2 for D (5 bases). The CDR3 extends over 12 amino acids. Germline V gene lookup returns CDR1 KGHSH and CDR2 LQKENI. The V end was cut by 3 bases, the J end by 3 bases, with 6 bases between. CDR3: CASSPEGYEQYF. For the CDR3, the DNA is TGTGCCAGCTCACCCGAGGGCTACGAGCAGTACTTC.